This TCR beta chain was profiled in a study of Ad26.COV2.S vaccination and SARS-CoV-2 variants. General observations from the study: TCR breadth and depth estimates may have understated total T cell responses. Across vaccine and placebo recipients, the breadth of non-spike TCRs was similar.

The repertoire was sequenced with immunoSEQ multiplex PCR; TCRdb's copy has only in-frame clones and lacks some. The sample holds fewer than 500,000 clones, around 91% seen once. Regarding treatment: around 19 received Ad26.COV2.S at low or high dose, single or two shots; five or six received placebo; per-sample allocation not given. The samples date from day 63 after the first vaccine or placebo injection. For this clone: The antigen is undetermined.

V gave up 5 bases and J gave up 1 base, with 12 bases separating them. The CDR3 runs to 14 residues. The germline V gene has CDR1 LNHDA and CDR2 SQIVND (reference sequence). The sequenced sample was peripheral blood, obtained in a trial of Ad26.COV2.S vaccine versus placebo. The source of this sequence is a person between 18 and 65 years old who received the Ad26.COV2.S COVID-19 vaccine or a placebo. The V call is TRBV19, the J call TRBJ2-7, with D maybe TRBD1 (6 bases). Written as DNA, the CDR3 is TGTGCCAGTAGTTCGACAGGTCGGTCCTACGAGCAGTACTTC. Its translation is CASSSTGRSYEQYF.